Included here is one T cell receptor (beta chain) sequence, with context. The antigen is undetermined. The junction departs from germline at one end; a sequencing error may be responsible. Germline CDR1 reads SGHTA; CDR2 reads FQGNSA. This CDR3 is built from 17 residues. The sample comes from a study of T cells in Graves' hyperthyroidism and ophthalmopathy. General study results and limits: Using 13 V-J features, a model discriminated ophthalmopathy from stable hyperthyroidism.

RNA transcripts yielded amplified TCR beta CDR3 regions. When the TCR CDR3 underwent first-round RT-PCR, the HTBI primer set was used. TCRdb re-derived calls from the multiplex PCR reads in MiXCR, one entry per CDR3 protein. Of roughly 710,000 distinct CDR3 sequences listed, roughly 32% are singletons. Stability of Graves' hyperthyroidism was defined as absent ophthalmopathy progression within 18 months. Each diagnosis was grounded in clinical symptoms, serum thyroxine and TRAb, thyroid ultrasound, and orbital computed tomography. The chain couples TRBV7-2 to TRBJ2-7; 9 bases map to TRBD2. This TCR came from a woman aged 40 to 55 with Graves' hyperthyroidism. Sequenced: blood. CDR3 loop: CASSQSATGTSPNEQYF. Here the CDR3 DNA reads TGCGCCAGCAGCCAATCCGCGACCGGGACTAGCCCCAACGAGCAGTACTTC.